Each of the 12 T cell receptor beta chains below was sequenced from the same sample in a study of CD8 T cells in Susac syndrome. With random hexamers, reverse transcription was performed on about 0.45 to 1 ug of RNA. MiXCR was run by TCRdb on the immunoSEQ multiplex PCR reads, yielding one entry per CDR3 protein. The sample consists of about 280,000 distinct CDR3 sequences, 70% to 90% of them appearing once. The source material was CD8+ T cells from PBMCs. The receptors here all came from a human donor with multiple sclerosis.

This chain joins TRBV27 and TRBJ1-1; D is unresolved. CDR1 is MNHEY, CDR2 SMNVEV, per germline (reference sequence). The V gene lost 3 bases and the J gene lost 11 bases, with 16 bases spanning the gap. This CDR3 spans 13 amino acids. The CDR3, as DNA: TGTGCCAGCAGTTTTACAGAGGGATCGGGCGCTTTCTTT. Amino acid sequence: CASSFTEGSGAFF.

The genes are TRBV20-1 and TRBJ2-3; 9 positions match TRBD2. Germline assignment: CDR1 DFQATT and CDR2 SNEGSKA (reference sequence). Trimming cost V 3 bases and J 0 bases; bases outside gene matches: 4. The CDR3 contains 15 residues. The CDR3 nucleotides are TGCAGTGCTAGTACTAGCGGGCCTAGCACAGATACGCAGTATTTT. Amino acids: CSASTSGPSTDTQYF.

The chain couples TRBV6-1 to TRBJ2-7; the match to TRBD1 covers 8 bases. With V trimmed by 5 bases and J by 3 bases, 12 bases remained unmatched. Per the germline V gene, CDR1 is MNHNS and CDR2 is SASEGT. The CDR3 runs 16 residues. CDR3 sequence (DNA): TGTGCCAGCAGTCCCAGGACAGGGATGATCCACTACGAGCAGTACTTC. Translation: CASSPRTGMIHYEQYF.

This chain connects TRBV12-5 to TRBJ1-5; TRBD1 aligns across 8 bases. This CDR3 spans 13 amino acids. The ends lost 1 base at V and 7 bases at J; junction bases unmatched: 0. The germline V gene has CDR1 LGHNT and CDR2 FRNRAP. The DNA of the CDR3 is TGTGCTAGTGGTTTGGGGACAGGGCAGCCCCAGCATTTT. Translation gives CASGLGTGQPQHF.

This chain joins TRBV28 and TRBJ2-7; D unclear. Germline assignment: CDR1 MDHEN and CDR2 SYDVKM. The V gene lost 5 bases and the J gene lost 0 bases, with 14 bases spanning the gap. The length of the CDR3 is 15 residues. The CDR3 protein is CASSQRFARSYEQYF. CDR3 sequence (DNA): TGTGCCAGCAGTCAACGGTTCGCGCGCTCCTACGAGCAGTACTTC.

The V and J genes are TRBV3-1 and TRBJ2-1; D gene uncertain. CDR1 LGHDT and CDR2 YNNKEL come from the germline V gene (reference sequence). The length of the CDR3 is 16 residues. Trimming pared 4 bases from V and 4 bases from J, leaving 17 bases between. CDR3 sequence: CASSPAPGLGYNEQFF. The CDR3 DNA is TGTGCCAGCAGCCCAGCGCCGGGCTTGGGGTACAATGAGCAGTTCTTC.

The genes are TRBV24-1 and TRBJ2-7, with 9 bases lining up with TRBD2. Germline CDR1 KGHDR, CDR2 SFDVKD. The CDR3 length is 14 residues. Losses at the gene ends were 5 bases for V and 5 bases for J; bases not matched to a gene: 6. This CDR3 is CATSVDSGSHEQYF. CDR3 coding DNA: TGTGCCACCAGTGTGGATAGCGGGAGCCACGAGCAGTACTTC.

The rearrangement joins TRBV28 to TRBJ2-1; 7 bases are a match to TRBD2. The V gene end was trimmed by 3 bases and the J gene end by 3 bases; junction bases not matched to a gene: 8. CDR1 and CDR2 (germline): MDHEN, SYDVKM. CDR3 length: 16 residues. The DNA for the CDR3 is TGTGCCAGCAGTTTCCCCACGAGCGGGAACTACAATGAGCAGTTCTTC. Its translation: CASSFPTSGNYNEQFF. The variable domain in full, completed from reference TRBV28 and TRBJ2-1, reads DVKVTQSSRYLVKRTGEKVFLECVQDMDHENMFWYRQDPGLGLRLIYFSYDVKMKEKGDIPEGYSVSREKKERFSLILESASTNQTSMYLCASSFPTSGNYNEQFFGPGTRLTVL.

The V and J genes are TRBV7-8 and TRBJ2-7; D not certain. The CDR3 is 17 amino acids. V was pared by 2 bases and J by 0 bases, with 17 bases between. The germline CDR1 and CDR2 sequences are SGHVS and FQNEAQ. Written as DNA, the CDR3 is TGTGCCAGCAGCTTACGATCCCCTAGAAGGTACTCCTACGAGCAGTACTTC. This encodes CASSLRSPRRYSYEQYF.

As regards this clonotype: This CDR3 fails to terminate in the conserved phenylalanine or tryptophan, so it likely reflects a read error. The chain is built from TRBV12-3 or TRBV12-4 and TRBJ2-3, with 12 positions matching TRBD2. The CDR3 is 15 residues long. V lost 7 bases and J lost 4; bases outside the gene matches: 6. The CDR3 nucleotides read TGTGCCAGCACCTCGACTAGCGGGAGCCCAGATACGCAGTATTCT. Its translation: CASTSTSGSPDTQYS.

V gene TRBV28 combines with J gene TRBJ2-6, with D possibly TRBD2 on 6 matching bases. CDR1 is MDHEN and CDR2 is SYDVKM in the germline V gene. This CDR3 is 16 amino acids long. Trimming left V 5 bases short and J 0 bases short, with 11 bases between. The CDR3 sequence is CASSPGGISGANVLTF. CDR3 sequence (DNA): TGTGCCAGCAGTCCGGGCGGGATCTCTGGGGCCAACGTCCTGACTTTC.

This chain joins TRBV3-1 and TRBJ1-1, with TRBD1 identical over 8 bases. CDR1 is LGHDT, CDR2 YNNKEL, per germline (reference sequence). Trimming at V came to 4 bases and at J to 11 bases, leaving 9 bases not matched to a gene. This CDR3 spans 13 amino acids. The CDR3 loop is CASSLSRQGWAFF. CDR3 DNA sequence: TGTGCCAGCAGCCTTAGTCGACAGGGGTGGGCTTTCTTT.